The subject of this entry is one T cell receptor (beta chain). Seattle participants joined during active infection and were tracked over time. The data were produced by immunoSEQ multiplex PCR, yet TCRdb's version contains in-frame clones alone and is incomplete. This table holds 300,000 to 350,000 clones, approximately 92% found once. The source of the sample is a study of blood T cell repertoires in COVID-19. Overall study context: T cells, B-cell-depleted T cells, or PBMCs provided the cDNA or gDNA that served as material.

The TCR was taken from a woman in her thirties with COVID-19, enrolled during active disease. Sequencing used peripheral blood.

The CDR3 spells CASSPGAGQGFSPLHF. For the CDR3, the DNA is TGTGCCAGCAGCCCCGGGGCGGGACAGGGTTTTTCACCCCTCCACTTT. This chain uses TRBV7-6 with TRBJ1-6; 9 bases align to TRBD1. The CDR3 has 16 amino acids. V dropped 5 bases and J dropped 9; count of bases not matched to a gene: 11. Germline CDR1 and CDR2: SGHVS and FNYEAQ.